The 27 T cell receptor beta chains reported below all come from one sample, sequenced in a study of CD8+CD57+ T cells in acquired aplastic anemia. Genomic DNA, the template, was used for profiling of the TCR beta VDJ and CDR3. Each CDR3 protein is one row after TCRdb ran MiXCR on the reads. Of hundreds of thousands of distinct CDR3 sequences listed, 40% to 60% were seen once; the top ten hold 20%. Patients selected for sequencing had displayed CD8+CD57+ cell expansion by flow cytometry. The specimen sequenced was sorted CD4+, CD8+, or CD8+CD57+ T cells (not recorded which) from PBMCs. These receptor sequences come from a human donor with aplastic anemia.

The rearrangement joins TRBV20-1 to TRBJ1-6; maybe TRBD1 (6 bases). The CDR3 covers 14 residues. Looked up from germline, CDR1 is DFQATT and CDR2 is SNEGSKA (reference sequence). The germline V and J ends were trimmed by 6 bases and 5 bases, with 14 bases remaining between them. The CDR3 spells CSARDQGNNSPLHF. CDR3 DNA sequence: TGCAGTGCAAGGGATCAGGGGAATAATTCACCCCTCCACTTT.

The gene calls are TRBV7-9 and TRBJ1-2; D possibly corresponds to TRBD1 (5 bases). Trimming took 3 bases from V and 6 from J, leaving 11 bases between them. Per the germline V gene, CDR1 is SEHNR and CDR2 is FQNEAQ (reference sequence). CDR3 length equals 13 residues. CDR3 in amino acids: CASSFSQEDGYTF. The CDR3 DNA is TGTGCCAGCAGCTTTTCACAGGAGGATGGCTACACCTTC.

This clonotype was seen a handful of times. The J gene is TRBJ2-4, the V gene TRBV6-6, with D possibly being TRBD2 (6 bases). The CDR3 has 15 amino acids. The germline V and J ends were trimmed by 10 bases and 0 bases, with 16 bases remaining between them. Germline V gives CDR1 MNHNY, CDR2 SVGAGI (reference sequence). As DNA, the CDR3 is TGTGCCACCGACTCGGGGGAACTAGCCAAAAACATTCAGTACTTC. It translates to CATDSGELAKNIQYF.

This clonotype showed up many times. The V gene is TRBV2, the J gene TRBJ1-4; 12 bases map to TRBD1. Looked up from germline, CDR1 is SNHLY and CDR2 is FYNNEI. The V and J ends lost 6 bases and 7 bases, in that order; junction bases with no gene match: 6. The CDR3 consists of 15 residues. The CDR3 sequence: CASSSGTGGGEKLFF. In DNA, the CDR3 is TGTGCCAGCAGCTCTGGGACAGGGGGCGGTGAAAAACTGTTTTTT.

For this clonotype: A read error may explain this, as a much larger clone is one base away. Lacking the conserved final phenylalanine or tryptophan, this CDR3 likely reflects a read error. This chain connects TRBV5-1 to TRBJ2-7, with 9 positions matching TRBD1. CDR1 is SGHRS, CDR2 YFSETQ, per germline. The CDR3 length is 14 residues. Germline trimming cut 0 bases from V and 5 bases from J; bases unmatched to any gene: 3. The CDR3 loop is CASSLAGTGHEQYS. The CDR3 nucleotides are TGCGCCAGCAGCTTGGCCGGGACAGGGCACGAGCAGTACTCC.

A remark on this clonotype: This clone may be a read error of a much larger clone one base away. The CDR3 DNA reads as TGTGCCGGCCGGGACGGAGACAATGAGCAGTTCTTC. Translation gives CAGRDGDNEQFF. The chain recombines TRBV5-4 with TRBJ2-1, with D possibly being TRBD1 or TRBD2 (5 bases each). From germline, CDR1 is SGHNT and CDR2 YYREEE (reference sequence). This CDR3 is 12 amino acids long. V was clipped by 10 bases and J by 5 bases, with 13 bases between them.

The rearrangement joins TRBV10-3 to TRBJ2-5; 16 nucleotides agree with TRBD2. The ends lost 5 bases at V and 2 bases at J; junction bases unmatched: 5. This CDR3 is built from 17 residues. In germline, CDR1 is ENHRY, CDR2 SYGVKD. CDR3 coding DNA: TGTGCCATCAGTAAGGGACTAGCGGGGGGGCGGCAAGAGACCCAGTACTTC. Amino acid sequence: CAISKGLAGGRQETQYF.

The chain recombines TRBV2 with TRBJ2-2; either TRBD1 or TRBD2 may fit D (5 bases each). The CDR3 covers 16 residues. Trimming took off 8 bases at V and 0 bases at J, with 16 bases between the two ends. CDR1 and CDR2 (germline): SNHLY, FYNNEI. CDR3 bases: TGTGCCAGCCGGGCCACCGGGGCAGCGAACACCGGGGAGCTGTTTTTT. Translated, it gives CASRATGAANTGELFF. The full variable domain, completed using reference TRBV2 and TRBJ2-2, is EPEVTQTPSHQVTQMGQEVILRCVPISNHLYFYWYRQILGQKVEFLVSFYNNEISEKSEIFDDQFSVERPDGSNFTLKIRSTKLEDSAMYFCASRATGAANTGELFFGEGSRLTVL.

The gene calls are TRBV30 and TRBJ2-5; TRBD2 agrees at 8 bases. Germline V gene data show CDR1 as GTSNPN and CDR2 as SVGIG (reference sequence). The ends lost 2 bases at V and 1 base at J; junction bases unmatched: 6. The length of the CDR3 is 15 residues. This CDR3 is CAWSRGLEVQETQYF. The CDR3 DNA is TGTGCCTGGAGTAGGGGACTAGAGGTCCAAGAGACCCAGTACTTC.

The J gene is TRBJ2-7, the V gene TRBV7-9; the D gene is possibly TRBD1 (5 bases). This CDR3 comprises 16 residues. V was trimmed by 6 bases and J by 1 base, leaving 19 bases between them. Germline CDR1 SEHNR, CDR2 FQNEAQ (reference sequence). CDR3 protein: CASSPETVTNSYEQYF. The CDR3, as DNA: TGTGCCAGCAGTCCCGAGACAGTGACGAATTCCTACGAGCAGTACTTC.

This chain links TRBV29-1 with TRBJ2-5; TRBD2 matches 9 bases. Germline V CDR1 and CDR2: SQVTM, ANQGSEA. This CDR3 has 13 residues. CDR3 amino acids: CGGGGGGGETQYF. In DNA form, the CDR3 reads TGCGGCGGGGGGGGGGGCGGGGGGGAGACCCAGTACTTC.

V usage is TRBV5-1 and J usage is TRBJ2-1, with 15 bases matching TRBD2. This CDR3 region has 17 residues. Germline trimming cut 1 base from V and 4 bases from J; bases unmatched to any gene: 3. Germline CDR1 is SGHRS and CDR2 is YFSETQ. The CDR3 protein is CASSLRTSGGVYNEQFF. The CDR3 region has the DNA TGCGCCAGCAGCTTGAGGACTAGCGGGGGGGTTTACAATGAGCAGTTCTTC.

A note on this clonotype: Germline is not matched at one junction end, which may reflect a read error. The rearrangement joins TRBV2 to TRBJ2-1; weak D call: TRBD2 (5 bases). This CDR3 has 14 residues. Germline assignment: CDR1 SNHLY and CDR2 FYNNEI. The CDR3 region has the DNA TGTGCCAGCAGCCAAGAACTAGTTTCGGATGAGCTGTTCTTC. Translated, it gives CASSQELVSDELFF.

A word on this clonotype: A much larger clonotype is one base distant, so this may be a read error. The chain's CDR3 is CATRGSPGATYEQYF. CDR3 in DNA: TGTGCCACTCGGGGTTCGCCAGGGGCAACTTACGAGCAGTACTTC. The V and J genes are TRBV18 and TRBJ2-7; perhaps TRBD1 as D (6 bases). The germline V gene encodes CDR1 KGHSH and CDR2 LQKENI. Trimming removed 10 bases at V and 4 bases at J, with 23 bases between. CDR3 length equals 15 residues.

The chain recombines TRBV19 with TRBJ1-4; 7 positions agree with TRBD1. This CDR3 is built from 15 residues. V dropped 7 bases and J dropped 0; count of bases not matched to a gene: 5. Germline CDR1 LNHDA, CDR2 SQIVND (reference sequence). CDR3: CASKGQSTTNEKLFF. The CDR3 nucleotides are TGTGCCAGTAAGGGACAGAGTACAACTAATGAAAAACTGTTTTTT. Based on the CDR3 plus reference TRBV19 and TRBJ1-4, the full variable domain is DGGITQSPKYLFRKEGQNVTLSCEQNLNHDAMYWYRQDPGQGLRLIYYSQIVNDFQKGDIAEGYSVSREKKESFPLTVTSAQKNPTAFYLCASKGQSTTNEKLFFGSGTQLSVL.

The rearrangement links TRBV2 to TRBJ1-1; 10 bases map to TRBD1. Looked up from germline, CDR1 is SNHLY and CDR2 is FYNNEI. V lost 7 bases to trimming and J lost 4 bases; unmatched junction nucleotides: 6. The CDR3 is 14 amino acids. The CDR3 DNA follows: TGTGCCAGCAATGAGAGGACAGGGGGCACTGAAGCTTTCTTT. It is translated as CASNERTGGTEAFF.

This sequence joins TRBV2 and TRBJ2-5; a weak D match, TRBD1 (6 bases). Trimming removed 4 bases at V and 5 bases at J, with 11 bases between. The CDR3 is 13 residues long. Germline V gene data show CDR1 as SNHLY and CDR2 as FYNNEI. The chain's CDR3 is CASSAGTLETQYF. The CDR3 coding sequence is TGTGCCAGCAGTGCCGGGACACTTGAGACCCAGTACTTC.

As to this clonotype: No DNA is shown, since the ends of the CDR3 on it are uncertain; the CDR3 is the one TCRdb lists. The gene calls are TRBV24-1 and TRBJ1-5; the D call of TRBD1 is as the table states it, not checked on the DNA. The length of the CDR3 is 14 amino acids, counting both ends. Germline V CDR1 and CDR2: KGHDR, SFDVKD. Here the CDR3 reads CASTSDRINQPQHF.

The CDR3: CSAREGGSTDTQYF. The CDR3 DNA is TGCAGTGCTAGAGAAGGTGGTAGCACAGATACGCAGTATTTT. The chain links TRBV20-1 to TRBJ2-3; D remains ambiguous. V lost 0 bases, J lost 0 bases, and 7 bases lay in between. The CDR3 runs 14 residues. Germline V gives CDR1 DFQATT, CDR2 SNEGSKA (reference sequence).

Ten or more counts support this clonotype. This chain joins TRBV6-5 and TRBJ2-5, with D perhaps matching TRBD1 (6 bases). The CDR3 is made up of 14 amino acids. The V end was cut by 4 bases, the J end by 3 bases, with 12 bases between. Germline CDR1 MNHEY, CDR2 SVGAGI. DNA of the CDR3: TGTGCCAGCAGTTTACAGGGAATTGAAGAGACCCAGTACTTC. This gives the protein CASSLQGIEETQYF.

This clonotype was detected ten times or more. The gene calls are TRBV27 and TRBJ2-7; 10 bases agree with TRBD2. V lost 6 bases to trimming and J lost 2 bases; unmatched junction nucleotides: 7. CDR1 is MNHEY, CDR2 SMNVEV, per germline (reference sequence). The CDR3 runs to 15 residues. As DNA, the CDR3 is TGTGCCAGCAGCCTCATCCTAGCGGGGGCCTACGAGCAGTACTTC. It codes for CASSLILAGAYEQYF.

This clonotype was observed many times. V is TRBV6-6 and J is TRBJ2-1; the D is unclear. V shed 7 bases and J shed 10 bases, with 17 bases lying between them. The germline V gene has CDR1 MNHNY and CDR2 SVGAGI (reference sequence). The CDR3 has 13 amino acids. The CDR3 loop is CASTRTAAVEQFF. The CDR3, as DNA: TGTGCCAGCACCCGGACGGCCGCCGTGGAGCAGTTCTTC.

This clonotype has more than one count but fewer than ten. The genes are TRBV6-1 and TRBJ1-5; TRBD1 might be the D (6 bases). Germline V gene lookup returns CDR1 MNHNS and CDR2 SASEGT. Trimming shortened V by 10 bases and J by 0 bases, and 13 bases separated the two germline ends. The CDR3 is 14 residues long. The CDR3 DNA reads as TGTGCCACCCACAGGGTCTCTAGCAATCAGCCCCAGCATTTT. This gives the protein CATHRVSSNQPQHF.

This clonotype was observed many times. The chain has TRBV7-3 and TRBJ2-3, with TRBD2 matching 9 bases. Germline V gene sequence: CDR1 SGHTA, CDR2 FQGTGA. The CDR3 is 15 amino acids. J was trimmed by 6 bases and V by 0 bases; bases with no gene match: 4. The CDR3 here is CASSLTSGGRDTQYF. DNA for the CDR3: TGTGCCAGCAGCTTAACTAGCGGGGGAAGGGATACGCAGTATTTT. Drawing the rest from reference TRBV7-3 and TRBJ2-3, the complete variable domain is GAGVSQTPSNKVTEKGKYVELRCDPISGHTALYWYRQSLGQGPEFLIYFQGTGAADDSGLPNDRFFAVRPEGSVSTLKIQRTERGDSAVYLCASSLTSGGRDTQYFGPGTRLTVL.

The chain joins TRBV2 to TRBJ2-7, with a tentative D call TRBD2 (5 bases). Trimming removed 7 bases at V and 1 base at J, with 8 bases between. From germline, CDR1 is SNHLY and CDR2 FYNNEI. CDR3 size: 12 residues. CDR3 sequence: CASMSGSYEQYF. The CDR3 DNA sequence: TGTGCCAGCATGAGCGGATCCTACGAGCAGTACTTC.

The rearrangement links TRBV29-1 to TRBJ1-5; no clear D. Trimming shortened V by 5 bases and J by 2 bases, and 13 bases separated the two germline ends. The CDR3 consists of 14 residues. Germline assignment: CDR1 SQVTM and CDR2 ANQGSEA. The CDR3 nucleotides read TGCAGCGTTCAGGACGGTTATGGCAATCAGCCCCAGCATTTT. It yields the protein CSVQDGYGNQPQHF.

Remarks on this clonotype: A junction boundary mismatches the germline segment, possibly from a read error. CDR3 sequence: CASSGETEVTEASF. CDR3 sequence (DNA): TGTGCCAGCAGTGGTGAGACCGAAGTCACTGAAGCTTCCTTT. V usage is TRBV2 and J usage is TRBJ1-1; no firm D call. Germline V lookup: CDR1 SNHLY, CDR2 FYNNEI. The CDR3 totals 14 residues.